This passage covers 21 T cell receptor beta chains from one sample sequenced in a study of early T cells in non-severe SARS-CoV-2 infection. Via MiXCR, TCRdb re-called the 5' RACE reads, giving one row per CDR3 protein. The sample lists under 65,000 distinct CDR3 sequences; about 12% were seen once. Specimen: whole blood. These receptor sequences come from an adult who was a healthcare worker with PCR-confirmed SARS-CoV-2 infection or an uninfected control (not recorded which).

The gene calls are TRBV29-1 and TRBJ2-7; 8 bases align to TRBD1. Germline CDR1 and CDR2: SQVTM and ANQGSEA. This CDR3 has 12 residues. The V and J ends lost 6 bases and 3 bases, in that order; junction bases with no gene match: 4. The CDR3 spells CSVGTGLYEQYF. In DNA form, the CDR3 reads TGCAGCGTCGGGACAGGCCTCTACGAGCAGTACTTC.

The V and J genes are TRBV6-1 and TRBJ2-7, with 8 bases aligning to TRBD1. In germline, CDR1 is MNHNS, CDR2 SASEGT. V was clipped by 5 bases and J by 5 bases; unmatched bases: 8. The CDR3 spans 14 residues. CDR3 bases: TGTGCCAGCAGTTTGGACAGGGAATACGACGAGCAGTACTTC. Translating it yields CASSLDREYDEQYF.

This clonotype was observed many times. The chain is built from TRBV18 and TRBJ1-4; the D gene is possibly TRBD1 (5 bases). This CDR3 has 14 amino acids. V was clipped by 4 bases and J by 8 bases, with 14 bases between them. CDR1 is KGHSH, CDR2 LQKENI, per germline. CDR3: CASSQRGSREKLFF. The DNA of the CDR3 is TGTGCCAGCTCACAGAGGGGCTCGAGAGAAAAACTGTTTTTT.

This clonotype was counted at least ten times. The rearrangement links TRBV6-2 or TRBV6-3 to TRBJ2-1, with 9 positions matching TRBD2. Unmatched junction bases numbered 15, after V lost 11 bases and J lost 4 bases. CDR1 is MNHEY and CDR2 is SVGEGT in the germline V gene. The CDR3 is made up of 16 amino acids. The chain's CDR3 is CASMGGGANRYNEQFF. CDR3 DNA sequence: TGTGCCTCCATGGGCGGGGGGGCGAATAGATACAATGAGCAGTTCTTC.

This clonotype was observed a few times. This rearrangement joins TRBV9 to TRBJ2-5; weak D call: TRBD2 (6 bases). The V gene lost 0 bases and the J gene lost 8 bases, with 17 bases spanning the gap. Germline CDR1 SGDLS, CDR2 YYNGEE. This CDR3 has 15 amino acids. CDR3 sequence: CASSVEAGRGSTQYF. For the CDR3, the DNA is TGTGCCAGCAGCGTAGAGGCGGGGAGAGGTTCCACCCAGTACTTC.

This clonotype appeared a few times. The chain combines TRBV6-5 with TRBJ1-4; the match to TRBD1 covers 7 bases. The CDR3 totals 17 residues. The J segment lost 2 bases and the V segment lost 4 bases, leaving 10 bases of the junction unmatched. Germline-derived CDR1 and CDR2 are MNHEY and SVGAGI. The CDR3 loop is CASSSRDRGVTNEKLFF. For the CDR3, the DNA is TGTGCCAGCAGTTCTAGGGACAGAGGGGTTACTAATGAAAAACTGTTTTTT.

There are many counts of this clonotype. The chain combines TRBV5-1 with TRBJ1-1, with 8 bases lining up with TRBD1. In germline, CDR1 is SGHRS, CDR2 YFSETQ. Germline trimming cut 2 bases from V and 4 bases from J; bases unmatched to any gene: 7. This CDR3 has 15 residues. The CDR3 bases are TGCGCCAGCAGCTTCCTGGACAGGGCTAGCACTGAAGCTTTCTTT. Translating gives CASSFLDRASTEAFF. The whole variable domain, filled in from reference TRBV5-1 and TRBJ1-1, reads KAGVTQTPRYLIKTRGQQVTLSCSPISGHRSVSWYQQTPGQGLQFLFEYFSETQRNKGNFPGRFSGRQFSNSRSEMNVSTLELGDSALYLCASSFLDRASTEAFFGQGTRLTVV.

This clonotype was recorded at least ten times. The chain is built from TRBV20-1 and TRBJ1-4, with a weak D call TRBD1 (6 bases). CDR1 is DFQATT and CDR2 is SNEGSKA in the germline V gene (reference sequence). This CDR3 has 12 residues. Trimming removed 5 bases from V and 10 bases from J, with 14 bases in between. CDR3 sequence reads: CSASGRGGKLFF. CDR3 bases: TGCAGTGCTTCAGGGCGAGGGGGAAAACTGTTTTTT.

The table lists this clonotype with many counts. This chain joins TRBV11-2 and TRBJ2-7; no clear D gene. CDR1 is SGHAT and CDR2 is FQNNGV in the germline V gene. Trimming took 1 base from V and 8 from J, leaving 21 bases between them. The CDR3 contains 16 residues. The CDR3 DNA is TGTGCCAGCAGCTTAGTGAGGCGGCCGAATGAGAACAAGCAGTACTTC. Its protein product is CASSLVRRPNENKQYF.

The chain recombines TRBV28 with TRBJ1-2; D uncertain. The CDR3 is 13 amino acids. With 1 base removed from V and 6 bases from J, the gap between germline ends came to 9 bases. Germline CDR1 is MDHEN and CDR2 is SYDVKM. CDR3 nucleotides: TGTGCCAGCAGTTTATTTGAGGAGAATGGCTACACCTTC. It yields the protein CASSLFEENGYTF.

This clonotype was observed a handful of times. V is TRBV13 and J is TRBJ2-3, with D perhaps matching TRBD2 (5 bases). Germline assignment: CDR1 PRHDT and CDR2 FYEKMQ (reference sequence). Trimming cost V 5 bases and J 3 bases, with 12 bases left between them. There are 14 residues in the CDR3. The CDR3 sequence is CASSHKLVTDTQYF. The DNA of the CDR3 is TGTGCCAGCAGCCACAAACTAGTGACAGATACGCAGTATTTT.

The sample holds many counts of this clonotype. This chain links TRBV9 with TRBJ1-3; D uncertain. With 0 bases removed from V and 0 bases from J, the gap between germline ends came to 7 bases. Germline CDR1 SGDLS, CDR2 YYNGEE. The CDR3 totals 15 residues. The CDR3 DNA sequence: TGTGCCAGCAGCGTAGGCAAAGCCTCTGGAAACACCATATATTTT. It is translated as CASSVGKASGNTIYF. Complete variable domain (other parts from reference TRBV9 and TRBJ1-3): DSGVTQTPKHLITATGQRVTLRCSPRSGDLSVYWYQQSLDQGLQFLIQYYNGEERAKGNILERFSAQQFPDLHSELNLSSLELGDSALYFCASSVGKASGNTIYFGEGSWLTVV.

This clonotype was observed at least ten times. This chain connects TRBV7-8 to TRBJ1-1; D is perhaps TRBD1 (6 bases). The CDR3 consists of 14 residues. Germline V gene lookup returns CDR1 SGHVS and CDR2 FQNEAQ. Trimming left V 5 bases short and J 0 bases short, with 10 bases between. CDR3 sequence reads: CASSHRAMNTEAFF. For the CDR3, the DNA is TGTGCCAGCAGCCACAGGGCTATGAACACTGAAGCTTTCTTT.

This clonotype was seen more than once but under ten times. The rearrangement uses TRBV3-1 and TRBJ2-1; 8 bases align to TRBD2. The CDR3 covers 16 residues. Germline loops: CDR1 LGHDT, CDR2 YNNKEL (reference sequence). J was trimmed by 9 bases and V by 0 bases; bases with no gene match: 10. CDR3 bases: TGTGCCAGCAGCCAAGATCGGGGGGGCGATCGGAGTGAGCAGTTCTTC. Translation: CASSQDRGGDRSEQFF.

The chain joins TRBV12-3 or TRBV12-4 to TRBJ2-6; D unclear. This CDR3 is 15 amino acids long. Trimming took 5 bases from V and 2 from J, leaving 10 bases between them. CDR3 loop: CASSPGAAGANVLTF. The DNA for the CDR3 is TGTGCCAGCAGTCCAGGAGCAGCTGGGGCCAACGTCCTGACTTTC.

This clonotype has more than one count but fewer than ten. This chain links TRBV20-1 with TRBJ2-3, with D perhaps matching TRBD2 (5 bases). The V and J ends lost 0 bases and 5 bases respectively, with 15 bases between them. This CDR3 region has 15 residues. Germline CDR1 reads DFQATT; CDR2 reads SNEGSKA (reference sequence). CDR3 nucleotide sequence: TGCAGTGCTAGAGATCCGTCCAGTGGGAGAGATACGCAGTATTTT. Translated, it gives CSARDPSSGRDTQYF.

The table lists this clonotype with many counts. J is TRBJ1-1 and V is TRBV7-3; D gene unclear. The CDR3 is made up of 13 amino acids. V was cut by 2 bases and J by 5 bases, with 9 bases left in between. Per germline, CDR1 SGHTA and CDR2 FQGTGA. The CDR3 DNA follows: TGTGCCAGCAGCTTACCGGGCAAGACTGAAGCTTTCTTT. This encodes CASSLPGKTEAFF.

In this sample, this clonotype turned up many times. This chain connects TRBV20-1 to TRBJ1-4; D uncertain. The CDR3 is made up of 14 amino acids. CDR1 and CDR2 (germline): DFQATT, SNEGSKA (reference sequence). V was trimmed by 5 bases and J by 2 bases, leaving 12 bases between them. CDR3 in amino acids: CSAFLGRTNEKLFF. The CDR3 DNA follows: TGCAGTGCTTTTCTAGGGCGCACTAATGAAAAACTGTTTTTT.

The chain recombines TRBV12-3 or TRBV12-4 with TRBJ2-7, with TRBD1 as a possible D gene (5 bases). V lost 8 bases and J 5 bases, leaving 16 bases between the germline ends. The CDR3 runs 13 residues. This chain's CDR3 is CASRRTGVHEQYF. CDR3 nucleotides: TGTGCCAGCCGACGCACAGGAGTTCACGAGCAGTACTTC.

As to this clonotype: The germline gene is not matched at one end of the junction; a read error may be the cause. This sequence joins TRBV7-2 and TRBJ2-5; unclear D gene. The germline gives CDR1 SGHTA, CDR2 FQGNSA. This CDR3 has 14 amino acids. The CDR3 region is CANSVGRGSQTQYF. CDR3 sequence (DNA): TGTGCCAACAGCGTCGGACGCGGATCCCAGACCCAGTACTTC.

This clonotype was found a few times. The V and J genes are TRBV20-1 and TRBJ1-5, with D unclear. V was trimmed by 0 bases and J by 6 bases, leaving 12 bases between them. Germline values: CDR1 DFQATT, CDR2 SNEGSKA (reference sequence). The CDR3 contains 14 residues. The CDR3 DNA reads TGCAGTGCTAGAGATCGGCCCGGCGGTCAGCCCCAGCATTTT. Translated, it gives CSARDRPGGQPQHF.